Below, 2 T cell receptor beta chains from the same sample are listed, as sequenced in a study of blood T cells in healthy people across ages. Sample-barcoded 5' priming and a J-beta primer mix drove a second PCR of about 6 to 12 cycles. TCRdb passed the 5' RACE reads through MiXCR, listing each CDR3 protein once. The sample carries about 700,000 distinct CDR3 sequences, around 32% recorded once. What was sequenced was blood. The receptor set was obtained from a woman of 80 years or more in good health.

CDR3 region: CASSYSDSYTGELFF. The CDR3, as DNA: TGTGCCAGCAGTTACTCAGACAGTTACACCGGGGAGCTGTTTTTT. The chain uses TRBV6-5 and TRBJ2-2; TRBD1 is a possible D gene (5 bases). V was trimmed by 0 bases and J by 3 bases, leaving 8 bases between them. Germline CDR1 reads MNHEY; CDR2 reads SVGAGI. CDR3 size: 15 residues.

In this sample, this clonotype turned up many times. The J gene is TRBJ2-3, the V gene TRBV20-1; 10 bases match TRBD1. This CDR3 is built from 14 residues. The J segment lost 7 bases and the V segment lost 3 bases, leaving 7 bases of the junction unmatched. From germline, CDR1 is DFQATT and CDR2 SNEGSKA (reference sequence). The CDR3 protein is CSARIPGQGNTQYF. The CDR3 DNA sequence: TGCAGTGCTAGGATTCCGGGACAGGGGAATACGCAGTATTTT.